This is a list of T cell receptor beta chains from one sample in a study of blood T cell repertoires in COVID-19. TCRdb keeps only in-frame clones here, not all; method: immunoSEQ multiplex PCR. Of some 150,000 clones in the sample, about 86% are singletons; the top ten hold 3%. Sequences were obtained from peripheral blood. These receptors all stem from a woman of 80 years or more with acute or convalescent COVID-19. Each CDR3 is given with its conserved first and last residue. The D gene is left open where the match is weak. Clone size is given for some rows only: seen once, a few or many times, or a class if the clone is expanded.

cdr3_aa cdr3_nt j_call v_call d_call clone_size
CASSPRAGLGYTF TGTGCCAGCAGCCCTAGGGCAGGGCTTGGCTACACCTTC TRBJ1-2 TRBV3-1/TRBV3-2 . .
CASSSPGQGANYGYTF TGTGCCAGCAGCTCTCCGGGACAGGGGGCGAACTATGGCTACACCTTC TRBJ1-2 TRBV7-9 TRBD1 .
CASRTGGVNIQYF TGTGCCAGCAGAACGGGGGGGGTAAACATTCAGTACTTC TRBJ2-4 TRBV27 TRBD2 .
CASSKGEYGYTF TGTGCCAGCAGCAAGGGGGAATATGGCTACACCTTC TRBJ1-2 TRBV6-5 . .
CASSPYGRGAQGTSYEQYF TGTGCCAGCAGCCCTTACGGCAGGGGGGCACAGGGGACGTCCTACGAGCAGTACTTC TRBJ2-7 TRBV7-9 . .
CAIKESTNYGYTF TGTGCCATCAAGGAGTCTACTAACTATGGCTACACCTTC TRBJ1-2 TRBV10-3 . .
CASSQLPGTGQNSPLHF TGCGCCAGCAGCCAACTTCCCGGGACAGGGCAGAATTCACCCCTCCACTTT TRBJ1-6 TRBV4-3 TRBD1 .
CASSPGYRGDGYTF TGTGCCAGCAGTCCGGGGTACAGGGGGGACGGCTACACCTTC TRBJ1-2 TRBV27 TRBD1 few
CASSPELAGGNTGELFF TGTGCCAGCAGCCCGGAACTAGCGGGGGGGAACACCGGGGAGCTGTTTTTT TRBJ2-2 TRBV7-3 TRBD2 once
CASSRPTLNYGYTF TGTGCCAGCAGCCGCCCGACATTGAACTATGGCTACACCTTC TRBJ1-2 TRBV7-2 . .
CASSYSSSNTEAFF TGTGCCAGCAGTTACTCGAGCTCGAACACTGAAGCTTTCTTT TRBJ1-1 TRBV6-5 . .
CASSRTGVTDTQYF TGTGCCAGCAGCCGGACAGGGGTCACAGATACGCAGTATTTT TRBJ2-3 TRBV7-3 TRBD1 .
CASSMIKVGGVNEQFF TGTGCCAGTAGTATGATTAAAGTCGGTGGAGTCAATGAGCAGTTCTTC TRBJ2-1 TRBV19 . .
CASSERQGLGYGYTF TGTGCCAGCAGTGAGCGACAGGGACTCGGCTATGGCTACACCTTC TRBJ1-2 TRBV6-1 TRBD1 once
CASSMRGSPTNTEAFF TGTGCCAGTAGTATGAGGGGGTCTCCCACGAACACTGAAGCTTTCTTT TRBJ1-1 TRBV19 . .
CASSAGTGEGGYTF TGTGCCAGCAGCGCTGGGACAGGGGAAGGTGGCTACACCTTC TRBJ1-2 TRBV9 TRBD1 .
CASSPGTGARGNQPQHF TGTGCCAGCTCACCGGGGACAGGGGCACGGGGCAATCAGCCCCAGCATTTT TRBJ1-5 TRBV18 TRBD1 once
CASSQRGTGHYGYTF TGTGCCAGCAGCCAACGAGGGACAGGGCACTATGGCTACACCTTC TRBJ1-2 TRBV13 TRBD1 .
CASTGTGCYGYTF TGTGCCAGCACCGGGACAGGGTGCTATGGCTACACCTTC TRBJ1-2 TRBV3-1/TRBV3-2 TRBD1 .
CASSLGGGLLGYTF TGTGCCAGCAGCCTAGGAGGGGGCCTTCTTGGCTACACCTTC TRBJ1-2 TRBV11-2 TRBD1 .
CASRPGTTTNYGYTF TGCGCCAGCAGACCGGGGACAACGACTAACTATGGCTACACCTTC TRBJ1-2 TRBV5-1 . once
CASSPLGTASTDTQYF TGTGCCAGCAGCCCTTTAGGGACAGCTAGCACAGATACGCAGTATTTT TRBJ2-3 TRBV4-2 TRBD1 .
CASKVRGLYFTEAFF TGTGCCAGTAAGGTCAGGGGATTGTATTTCACTGAAGCTTTCTTT TRBJ1-1 TRBV19 . few
CASSEGPPGQGFEQYF TGTGCCAGCAGCGAGGGACCTCCGGGACAGGGTTTCGAGCAGTACTTC TRBJ2-7 TRBV9 TRBD1 .
CASSQGPSTDTQYF TGTGCCAGCAGCCAAGGGCCTAGCACAGATACGCAGTATTTT TRBJ2-3 TRBV14 . .
CASSLGDRVGTGELFF TGTGCCAGCAGCCTTGGGGACAGGGTGGGCACCGGGGAGCTGTTTTTT TRBJ2-2 TRBV5-4 TRBD1 few
CASSSREKLFF TGTGCCAGCAGTTCACGGGAAAAACTGTTTTTT TRBJ1-4 TRBV6-6 . once
CASSPPGGRAEAFF TGTGCCAGCAGCCCGCCTGGAGGGCGCGCTGAAGCTTTCTTT TRBJ1-1 TRBV7-9 . few
CASRAPGEVRRAYGYTF TGTGCCAGTAGGGCCCCCGGTGAGGTTCGTAGAGCCTATGGCTACACCTTC TRBJ1-2 TRBV19 . .
CASSPPGLAGGPNIQYF TGTGCCAGCTCACCTCCCGGACTAGCGGGGGGGCCTAACATTCAGTACTTC TRBJ2-4 TRBV18 TRBD2 .
CASSRGYGQGYSYGYTF TGTGCCAGCAGCCGCGGATACGGACAGGGGTACTCCTATGGCTACACCTTC TRBJ1-2 TRBV5-8 TRBD1 .
CATSARNTGELFF TGTGCCACCAGTGCTCGGAACACCGGGGAGCTGTTTTTT TRBJ2-2 TRBV24-1 . .
CASSLAGGARPQHF TGTGCCAGCAGCTTAGCGGGGGGGGCGCGCCCCCAGCATTTT TRBJ1-5 TRBV7-2 . .
CASSRTGSSGYTF TGTGCCAGCTCCCGGACAGGGTCGAGTGGCTACACCTTC TRBJ1-2 TRBV27 TRBD1 .
CASSLGAGSNTGELFF TGTGCCAGCAGCTTAGGAGCGGGGTCGAACACCGGGGAGCTGTTTTTT TRBJ2-2 TRBV7-3 TRBD2 .
CASSLSSAGNTQYF TGTGCCAGCAGCTTGAGTAGCGCGGGGAATACGCAGTATTTT TRBJ2-3 TRBV5-6 . .
CASRGVTEAFF TGTGCCAGCAGAGGGGTAACTGAAGCTTTCTTT TRBJ1-1 TRBV12-3/TRBV12-4 . .
CAISDRGNTEAFF TGTGCCATCAGTGATCGAGGGAACACTGAAGCTTTCTTT TRBJ1-1 TRBV10-3 . .
CSVESQGQLYGYTF TGCAGCGTTGAGTCCCAGGGACAGCTCTATGGCTACACCTTC TRBJ1-2 TRBV29-1 TRBD1 .
CASSSGTGVHQPQHF TGCGCCAGCAGCTCCGGGACAGGGGTTCATCAGCCCCAGCATTTT TRBJ1-5 TRBV5-1 TRBD1 .
CASSLVAVGNTIYF TGTGCCAGCAGCTTAGTCGCGGTTGGAAACACCATATATTTT TRBJ1-3 TRBV11-2 . .
CASSQDQSRTDTQYF TGTGCCAGCAGCCAAGACCAGTCAAGAACAGATACGCAGTATTTT TRBJ2-3 TRBV3-1/TRBV3-2 . .
CASSSGLIWDYGYTF TGTGCCAGCAGCTCGGGACTCATTTGGGACTATGGCTACACCTTC TRBJ1-2 TRBV7-2 . .
CASSPGTGGTQPQHF TGTGCCAGCAGCCCCGGGACAGGGGGCACTCAGCCCCAGCATTTT TRBJ1-5 TRBV7-9 TRBD1 once
CASSLDRGDYEQYF TGTGCCAGCAGCTTAGACAGGGGAGATTACGAGCAGTACTTC TRBJ2-7 TRBV7-9 TRBD1 few
CASSYRSRTDTQYF TGTGCCAGCAGCTACAGGAGCCGCACAGATACGCAGTATTTT TRBJ2-3 TRBV7-2 . .
CASSERRVRGYTF TGTGCCAGTAGTGAAAGGCGGGTGAGGGGCTACACCTTC TRBJ1-2 TRBV19 . once
CASSLENPGVNTEAFF TGTGCCAGCAGCTTAGAAAACCCGGGAGTGAACACTGAAGCTTTCTTT TRBJ1-1 TRBV7-9 . .
CASSLVLSGSGGAADTQYF TGCGCCAGCAGCTTGGTGTTAAGTGGAAGCGGGGGGGCCGCAGATACGCAGTATTTT TRBJ2-3 TRBV5-1 TRBD2 once
CASSLETANYGYTF TGTGCCAGCAGCTTAGAAACCGCGAACTATGGCTACACCTTC TRBJ1-2 TRBV11-2 . .